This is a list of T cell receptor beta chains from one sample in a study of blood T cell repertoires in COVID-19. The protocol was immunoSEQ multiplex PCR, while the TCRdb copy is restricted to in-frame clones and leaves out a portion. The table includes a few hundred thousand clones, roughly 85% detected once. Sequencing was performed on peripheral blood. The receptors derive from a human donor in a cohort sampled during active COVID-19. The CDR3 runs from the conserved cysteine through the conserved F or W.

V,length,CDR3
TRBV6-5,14,CASRPPIGANVLTF
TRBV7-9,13,CASSPQGWDEQFF
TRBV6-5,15,CASSYSTRQAYEQYF
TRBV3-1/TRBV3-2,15,CASSHRTGRSDGYTF
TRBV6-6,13,CASGGLATGEQFF
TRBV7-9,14,CASALGDGTYEQYF
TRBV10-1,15,CASSTALGANTEAFF
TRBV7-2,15,CASSKLQGFGTEAFF
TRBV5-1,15,CASSLGGTGFYEQYF
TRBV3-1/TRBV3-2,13,CASSPLHGQPQHF
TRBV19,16,CASSIVLEALNTEAFF
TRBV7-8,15,CASSLDPGGGSPLHF
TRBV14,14,CASSQYRGHYEQYF
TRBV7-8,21,CASSQAYVGGQISGGNQPQHF
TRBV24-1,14,CATSDSGESGGYTF
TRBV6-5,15,CASSYGTGRGQPQHF
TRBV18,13,CASSPYRDTEAFF
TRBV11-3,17,CASSMGGTSFDTGELFF
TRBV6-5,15,CASIYMGQLNQPQHF
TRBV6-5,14,CASSRGQGNTEAFF